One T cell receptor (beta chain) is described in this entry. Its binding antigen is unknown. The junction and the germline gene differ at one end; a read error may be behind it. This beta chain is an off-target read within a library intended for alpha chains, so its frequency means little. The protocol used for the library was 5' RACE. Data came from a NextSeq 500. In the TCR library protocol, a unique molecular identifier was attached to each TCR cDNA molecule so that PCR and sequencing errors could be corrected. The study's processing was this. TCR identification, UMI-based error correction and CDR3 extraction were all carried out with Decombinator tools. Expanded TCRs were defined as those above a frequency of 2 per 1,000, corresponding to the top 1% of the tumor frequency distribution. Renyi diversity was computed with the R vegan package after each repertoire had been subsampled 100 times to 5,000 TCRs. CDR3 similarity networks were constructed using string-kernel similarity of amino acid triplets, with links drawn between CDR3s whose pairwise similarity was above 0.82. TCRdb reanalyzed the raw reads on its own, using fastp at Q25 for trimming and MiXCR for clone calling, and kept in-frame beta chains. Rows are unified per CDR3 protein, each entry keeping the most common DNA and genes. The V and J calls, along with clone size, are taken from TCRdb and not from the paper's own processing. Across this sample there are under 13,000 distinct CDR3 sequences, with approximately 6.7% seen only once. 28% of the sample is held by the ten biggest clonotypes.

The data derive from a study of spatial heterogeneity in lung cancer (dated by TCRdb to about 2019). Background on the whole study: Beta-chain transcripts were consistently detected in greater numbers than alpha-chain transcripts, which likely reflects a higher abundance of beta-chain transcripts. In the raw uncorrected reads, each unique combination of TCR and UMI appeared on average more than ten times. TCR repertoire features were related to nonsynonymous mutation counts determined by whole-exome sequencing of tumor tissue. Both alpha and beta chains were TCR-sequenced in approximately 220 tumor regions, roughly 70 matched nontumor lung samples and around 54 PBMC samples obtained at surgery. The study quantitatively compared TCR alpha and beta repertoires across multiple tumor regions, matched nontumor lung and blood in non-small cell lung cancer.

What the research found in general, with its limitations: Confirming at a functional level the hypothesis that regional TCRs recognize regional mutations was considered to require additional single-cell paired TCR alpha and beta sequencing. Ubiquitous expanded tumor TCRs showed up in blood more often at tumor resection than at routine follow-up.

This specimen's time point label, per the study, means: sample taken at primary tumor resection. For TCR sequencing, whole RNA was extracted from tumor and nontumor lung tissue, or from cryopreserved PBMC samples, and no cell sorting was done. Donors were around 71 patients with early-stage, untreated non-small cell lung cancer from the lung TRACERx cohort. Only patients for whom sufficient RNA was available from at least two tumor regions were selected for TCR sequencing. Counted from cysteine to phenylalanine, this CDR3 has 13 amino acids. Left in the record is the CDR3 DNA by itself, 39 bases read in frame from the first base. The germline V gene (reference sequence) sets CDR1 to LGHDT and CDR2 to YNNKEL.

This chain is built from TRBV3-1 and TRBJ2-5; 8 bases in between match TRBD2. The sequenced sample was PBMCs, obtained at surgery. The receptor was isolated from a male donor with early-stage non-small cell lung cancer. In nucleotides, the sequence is TGTGTCAGCAGTCAGACTAGCGAAGAGACCCAGTACTTC. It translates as CVSSQTSEETQYF.